Below are 11 T cell receptor beta chains sequenced from a single sample in a study of PD-1 blockade in classical Hodgkin lymphoma. Produced via immunoSEQ multiplex PCR; TCRdb's table is partial and in-frame only. In the table there are about 100,000 clones, around nine tenths of which are singletons. Every patient relapsed after autologous stem cell transplantation, and brentuximab vedotin exposure varied. Sequences were derived from peripheral blood mononuclear cells (PBMCs), sampled before the second cycle of nivolumab. The receptors stem from a human donor with classical Hodgkin lymphoma.

This chain connects TRBV5-1 to TRBJ1-2; D is possibly TRBD1 (5 bases). The CDR3 is 16 amino acids. Germline V lookup: CDR1 SGHRS, CDR2 YFSETQ. Trimming left V 7 bases short and J 4 bases short, with 23 bases between. For the CDR3, the DNA is TGCGCCAGCCAAGCTTCGTGGCCAGGGCGCTTCTATGGCTACACCTTC. Translating it yields CASQASWPGRFYGYTF. The full variable domain, its missing parts supplied by reference TRBV5-1 and TRBJ1-2, is KAGVTQTPRYLIKTRGQQVTLSCSPISGHRSVSWYQQTPGQGLQFLFEYFSETQRNKGNFPGRFSGRQFSNSRSEMNVSTLELGDSALYLCASQASWPGRFYGYTFGSGTRLTVV.

The chain employs TRBV15 and TRBJ1-2, with D uncertain. The germline gives CDR1 LNHNV, CDR2 YYDKDF (reference sequence). V gave up 0 bases and J gave up 2 bases, with 10 bases separating them. The CDR3 contains 15 residues. CDR3 sequence: CATSRDLYVNYGYTF. In DNA, the CDR3 is TGTGCCACCAGCAGAGATCTTTATGTGAACTATGGCTACACCTTC. Looking up the rest from reference TRBV15 and TRBJ1-2 gives the full variable domain: DAMVIQNPRYQVTQFGKPVTLSCSQTLNHNVMYWYQQKSSQAPKLLFHYYDKDFNNEADTPDNFQSRRPNTSFCFLDIRSPGLGDTAMYLCATSRDLYVNYGYTFGSGTRLTVV.

The chain has TRBV28 and TRBJ2-7, with 7 bases that match TRBD1. Per germline, CDR1 MDHEN and CDR2 SYDVKM. The V gene end was trimmed by 6 bases and the J gene end by 4 bases; junction bases not matched to a gene: 9. CDR3 length: 14 amino acids. CDR3: CASSTQGDLYEQYF. CDR3 nucleotides: TGTGCCAGCAGCACTCAGGGGGATTTATACGAGCAGTACTTC.

V gene TRBV10-1 combines with J gene TRBJ2-2; D uncertain. Germline CDR1 is WNHNN and CDR2 is SYGVQD (reference sequence). The V end lost 2 bases, the J end lost 4 bases, and 2 bases lay between the germline ends. The CDR3 runs to 12 residues. CDR3 sequence: CASSEGTGELFF. The CDR3 DNA sequence: TGCGCCAGCAGTGAGGGCACCGGGGAGCTGTTTTTT.

The chain has TRBV4-2 and TRBJ2-6, with no clear D. CDR1 is LGHNA, CDR2 YNFKEQ, per germline. Trimming left V 0 bases short and J 3 bases short, with 6 bases between. The CDR3 is made up of 15 amino acids. The CDR3 DNA is TGTGCCAGCAGCCAAGAATCCCTTGGGGCCAACGTCCTGACTTTC. Its translation: CASSQESLGANVLTF.

V and J are TRBV5-1 and TRBJ1-2; the D gene is possibly TRBD1 (6 bases). The CDR3 is made up of 18 amino acids. Trimming cost V 0 bases and J 4 bases, with 22 bases left between them. CDR1 is SGHRS, CDR2 YFSETQ, per germline. Written as DNA, the CDR3 is TGCGCCAGCAGCTTGGTGAGGGGGACGGGGGTATACGGCTATGGCTACACCTTC. This sequence encodes CASSLVRGTGVYGYGYTF.

The rearrangement joins TRBV5-4 to TRBJ2-5, with D possibly TRBD2 on 7 matching bases. The V and J ends lost 1 base and 4 bases respectively, with 14 bases between them. The CDR3 is 15 amino acids. The germline gives CDR1 SGHNT, CDR2 YYREEE (reference sequence). The CDR3 loop reads CASSLHGGGRETQYF. The CDR3 coding sequence is TGTGCCAGCAGCTTGCACGGCGGGGGCCGAGAGACCCAGTACTTC.

The V gene is TRBV5-5, the J gene TRBJ1-2; possible D gene TRBD1, 5 bases. There are 14 residues in the CDR3. V was clipped by 2 bases and J by 2 bases, with 10 bases between them. The germline CDR1 and CDR2 sequences are SGHKS and YYEKEE (reference sequence). Here the CDR3 reads CASSFLGENYGYTF. The CDR3 DNA reads TGTGCCAGCAGCTTCCTAGGGGAAAACTATGGCTACACCTTC.

The chain recombines TRBV19 with TRBJ2-5; D is unclear. CDR3 size: 11 residues. The V and J ends lost 4 bases and 5 bases respectively, with 5 bases between them. CDR1 is LNHDA and CDR2 is SQIVND in the germline V gene (reference sequence). The CDR3 region is CASSTTETQYF. Here the CDR3 DNA reads TGTGCCAGTAGTACCACGGAGACCCAGTACTTC.

The chain has TRBV6-5 and TRBJ2-7; 7 positions agree with TRBD1. Unmatched junction bases numbered 9, after V lost 4 bases and J lost 0 bases. Germline CDR1 and CDR2: MNHEY and SVGAGI. This CDR3 has 16 residues. The CDR3 reads CASSSLGGRSSYEQYF. In nucleotides, the CDR3 is TGTGCCAGCAGTTCGTTAGGGGGCAGGAGCTCCTACGAGCAGTACTTC.

V usage is TRBV7-3 and J usage is TRBJ2-2; 8 positions match TRBD1. CDR1 and CDR2 from the germline V gene are SGHTA and FQGTGA. The CDR3 loop spans 15 amino acids. J was trimmed by 5 bases and V by 5 bases; bases with no gene match: 7. In DNA form, the CDR3 reads TGTGCCAGCAGCCCAGGGACAGGAAGAACCGGGGAGCTGTTTTTT. Translation gives CASSPGTGRTGELFF.